The clone carrying this T cell receptor beta chain has at least ten counts. Antigen specificity is unknown. These data originate in a study of T-cell memory formation after mild COVID-19. The CDR3 has 16 residues. Germline V gene lookup returns CDR1 SGHRS and CDR2 YFSETQ. The V gene lost 1 base and the J gene lost 4 bases, with 15 bases spanning the gap. Findings of the study overall: Pre-infection memory contained some responding clones, which suggested that cross-reactive memory had joined. Day 37-peaking second-wave clones had unconfirmed SARS-CoV-2 specificity.

Amplification by 5'RACE using constant-segment primers produced TCR alpha and TCR beta cDNA libraries that carried sample barcodes and UMIs. Each CDR3 protein is one row after TCRdb ran MiXCR on the 5' RACE reads. The table lists roughly 130,000 distinct CDR3 sequences, about 6.5% of them singletons. Sequencing input: PBMCs or a T cell subset sorted from them (not recorded which). The chain employs TRBV5-1 and TRBJ2-1; D possibly matches TRBD1 or TRBD2 (5 bases each). The receptor was derived from an adult woman who had mild COVID-19 (a few samples of this study predate the infection). Cell type and time point are not known. This CDR3 reads CASSLSPGRSYNEQFF. In DNA form, the CDR3 reads TGCGCCAGCAGCTTGTCACCGGGGCGCTCTTACAATGAGCAGTTCTTC. The full variable domain, its missing parts supplied by reference TRBV5-1 and TRBJ2-1, is KAGVTQTPRYLIKTRGQQVTLSCSPISGHRSVSWYQQTPGQGLQFLFEYFSETQRNKGNFPGRFSGRQFSNSRSEMNVSTLELGDSALYLCASSLSPGRSYNEQFFGPGTRLTVL.